This T cell receptor (beta chain) derives from a study of control samples from healthy donors and cancer patients. TCRdb's copy holds only in-frame clones and misses some; the assay was immunoSEQ multiplex PCR. The sample has 30,000 to 40,000 clones, around 83% seen once; the top ten hold 1.6%. V shed 7 bases, J shed 5 bases, and the junction held 5 bases outside the gene matches. The CDR3 runs 14 residues. CDR1 is SEHNR, CDR2 FQNEAQ, per germline (reference sequence). The sequence came from a middle-aged woman with lung cancer. The sequenced material came from PBMCs. The genes are TRBV7-9 and TRBJ2-2, with TRBD1 matching 9 bases. The CDR3 DNA sequence: TGTGCCAGCACCGGGACAGGGTTGACCGGGGAGCTGTTTTTT. Protein: CASTGTGLTGELFF.